This passage covers 11 T cell receptor beta chains from one sample sequenced in a study of blood T cells in healthy people across ages. With a J-beta primer mix and a sample-barcoded 5' primer, a second PCR ran about 7 to 12 cycles. TCRdb redid the calling of the 5' RACE reads with MiXCR, one entry per CDR3 protein. Of about 1.4 million distinct CDR3 sequences in the sample, approximately 60% were seen once. The sample consisted of blood. Receptor source: a man aged 18-30 years in good health.

The chain carries TRBV6-2 or TRBV6-3 and TRBJ1-1; D is unresolved. Germline loops: CDR1 MNHEY, CDR2 SVGEGT. The CDR3 sequence is 13 residues long. Deletions cut 2 bases from V and 5 bases from J, with 9 bases between. Here the CDR3 DNA reads TGTGCCAGCAGTTACGGTGCGGGTACTGAAGCTTTCTTT. The encoded protein is CASSYGAGTEAFF.

The genes are TRBV14 and TRBJ1-1, with D possibly TRBD1 on 5 matching bases. CDR1 and CDR2 (germline): SGHDN, FVKESK. CDR3 length: 13 amino acids. V shed 8 bases and J shed 4 bases, with 14 bases lying between them. CDR3 region: CASGSQGFTEAFF. CDR3 coding DNA: TGTGCCAGCGGGAGCCAGGGCTTCACTGAAGCTTTCTTT.

The rearrangement uses TRBV4-1 and TRBJ2-5; D is possibly TRBD1 (8 bases). Germline CDR1 MGHRA, CDR2 YSYEKL. This CDR3 has 16 amino acids. Between the trimmed V and J ends, which lost 5 bases and 5 bases, there was a span of 21 bases. The CDR3 DNA follows: TGCGCCAGCAGCTCCTCGCCAACAGGGGGGGGCGAGACCCAGTACTTC. It yields the protein CASSSSPTGGGETQYF.

This clonotype showed up just a few times. The chain couples TRBV14 to TRBJ1-2; no definite D call. The CDR3 spans 11 residues. V gave up 1 base and J gave up 10 bases, with 7 bases separating them. Germline CDR1 and CDR2: SGHDN and FVKESK. This CDR3 is CASSQVGAYTF. The DNA of the CDR3 is TGTGCCAGCAGCCAAGTGGGAGCCTACACCTTC.

V and J are TRBV20-1 and TRBJ2-1; D possibly corresponds to TRBD2 (5 bases). V lost 4 bases to trimming and J lost 0 bases, with 10 bases between them. This CDR3 contains 14 residues. Per the germline V gene, CDR1 is DFQATT and CDR2 is SNEGSKA (reference sequence). CDR3 loop: CSAKDLNSYNEQFF. The CDR3 bases are TGCAGTGCTAAGGACTTGAACTCCTACAATGAGCAGTTCTTC.

J is TRBJ2-3 and V is TRBV7-8; 10 bases are shared with TRBD2. Germline V lookup: CDR1 SGHVS, CDR2 FQNEAQ. Unmatched junction bases numbered 6, after V lost 4 bases and J lost 5 bases. CDR3 size: 15 residues. Written as DNA, the CDR3 is TGTGCCAGCAGCTCCAGCGGGGGGGTAGGAGATACGCAGTATTTT. Amino acids: CASSSSGGVGDTQYF. Full variable domain (rest looked up from reference TRBV7-8 and TRBJ2-3): GAGVSQSPRYKVAKRGQDVALRCDPISGHVSLFWYQQALGQGPEFLTYFQNEAQLDKSGLPSDRFFAERPEGSVSTLKIQRTQQEDSAVYLCASSSSGGVGDTQYFGPGTRLTVL.

J is TRBJ1-2 and V is TRBV3-1; D unclear. Trimming cost V 1 base and J 8 bases, with 11 bases left between them. Germline loops: CDR1 LGHDT, CDR2 YNNKEL (reference sequence). The length of the CDR3 is 13 residues. This CDR3 reads CASSQGPVEGYTF. In DNA, the CDR3 is TGTGCCAGCAGCCAAGGGCCCGTCGAGGGCTACACCTTC.

V and J are TRBV28 and TRBJ2-4; tentative D call: TRBD1 (6 bases). CDR3 size: 13 residues. Germline CDR1 is MDHEN and CDR2 is SYDVKM. The germline V and J ends were trimmed by 3 bases and 15 bases, with 18 bases remaining between them. As DNA, the CDR3 is TGTGCCAGCAGTTTGACATCCCAGGGGATTGGGTACTTC. Its translation is CASSLTSQGIGYF.

The V call is TRBV12-3 or TRBV12-4, the J call TRBJ1-2; possible D gene TRBD1, 5 bases. The CDR3 is 12 amino acids. Deletions cut 5 bases from V and 8 bases from J, with 12 bases between. CDR3 amino acids: CASSTGGLGYTF. CDR3 nucleotides: TGTGCCAGCAGTACCGGGGGTTTGGGCTACACCTTC.

The chain links TRBV12-3 or TRBV12-4 to TRBJ1-4; 7 bases fit TRBD1. With V trimmed by 4 bases and J by 7 bases, 9 bases remained unmatched. The CDR3 consists of 15 residues. In DNA form, the CDR3 reads TGTGCCAGCAGTTATCTCAGGGGGTCAAGTGAAAAACTGTTTTTT. Its translation: CASSYLRGSSEKLFF.

The chain recombines TRBV2 with TRBJ1-2, with D possibly matching TRBD1 (5 bases). Germline V gene lookup returns CDR1 SNHLY and CDR2 FYNNEI. V lost 6 bases, J lost 4 bases, and 15 bases lay in between. This CDR3 has 14 residues. The CDR3 sequence is CASSEGSRPYGYTF. The CDR3 region has the DNA TGTGCCAGCAGCGAGGGGAGCAGGCCCTATGGCTACACCTTC.